This T cell receptor (beta chain) appears in the sequencing data of a study of blood T cell repertoires in COVID-19. The CDR3 runs 15 residues. V lost 4 bases to trimming and J lost 2 bases, with 13 bases between them. CDR1 and CDR2 from the germline V gene are SGHTA and FQGNSA. Ages ranged from 18 to 89 years, with residence in about 23 US areas. The method was immunoSEQ multiplex PCR; TCRdb's version includes in-frame clones alone and lacks a portion of them. The sample yields hundreds of thousands of clones, about nine tenths seen once. The chain uses TRBV7-2 and TRBJ2-3, with D maybe TRBD1 (6 bases). The TCR originated in a woman in her twenties or thirties with acute COVID-19. What was sequenced was PBMCs or T cells enriched from blood (not recorded which). CDR3 amino acids: CASSYFGQNTDTQYF. CDR3 sequence (DNA): TGTGCCAGCAGCTACTTCGGACAGAACACAGATACGCAGTATTTT.